This is a list of T cell receptor beta chains from one sample in a study of blood T cell repertoires in COVID-19. Profiling relied on immunoSEQ multiplex PCR, and the TCRdb table lists in-frame clones only, not all of them. Of roughly 230,000 clones in the sample, 75% to 90% are singletons; the top ten hold 4% to 5%. Source material: peripheral blood. The source of these receptors is a woman aged 35 to 49 who had recovered from COVID-19. Each CDR3 is given with its conserved first and last residue. The D gene is left open where the match is weak. The listing skips clone size in some rows; elsewhere it reads once, few, many or a size class.

abundance	j_gene	d_gene	v_gene	CDR3aa	CDR3nt
-	TRBJ2-5	TRBD1	TRBV19	CASSNGQGLETQYF	TGTGCCAGTAGCAATGGACAGGGATTAGAGACCCAGTACTTC
-	TRBJ2-2	TRBD2	TRBV2	CASRATGLAGLGELFF	TGTGCCAGCAGAGCTACTGGACTAGCGGGACTCGGGGAGCTGTTTTTT
-	TRBJ2-2	-	TRBV5-1	CASSFGGELFF	TGCGCCAGCAGCTTCGGCGGGGAGCTGTTTTTT
once	TRBJ1-3	-	TRBV23-1	CASSQSSFAGNTIYF	TGCGCCAGCAGTCAATCGTCGTTTGCTGGAAACACCATATATTTT
-	TRBJ2-3	-	TRBV6-5	CATKPEEGTDTQYF	TGTGCCACCAAACCAGAAGAAGGCACAGATACGCAGTATTTT
-	TRBJ2-1	TRBD1	TRBV2	CASSHPGQRVNEQFF	TGTGCCAGCAGTCATCCGGGACAGCGAGTCAATGAGCAGTTCTTC
-	TRBJ1-5	-	TRBV24-1	CATSETGGNQPQHF	TGTGCCACCAGTGAGACCGGGGGAAATCAGCCCCAGCATTTT
-	TRBJ2-3	TRBD1	TRBV7-2	CASNNRQGGTDTQYF	TGTGCCAGCAACAACCGACAGGGAGGCACAGATACGCAGTATTTT
-	TRBJ2-5	TRBD1	TRBV10-3	CAISDSTGGEETQYF	TGTGCCATCAGTGACTCGACAGGGGGCGAAGAGACCCAGTACTTC
-	TRBJ1-2	-	TRBV28	CAVNGLDGYTF	TGTGCCGTAAATGGACTTGATGGCTACACCTTC
-	TRBJ2-5	-	TRBV27	CASSPARGGRETQYF	TGTGCCAGCAGCCCCGCGAGGGGGGGCCGAGAGACCCAGTACTTC
-	TRBJ2-1	-	TRBV12-5	CASVSDFSYNEQFF	TGTGCTAGTGTCTCAGATTTCTCCTACAATGAGCAGTTCTTC
-	TRBJ2-2	TRBD2	TRBV11-3	CASSLALAGTTGELFF	TGTGCCAGCAGCTTAGCACTAGCGGGGACCACCGGGGAGCTGTTTTTT
-	TRBJ2-3	TRBD2	TRBV4-3	CASSQWSGRARQTDTQYF	TGCGCCAGCAGCCAATGGAGCGGGAGGGCGAGGCAGACAGATACGCAGTATTTT
-	TRBJ2-4	-	TRBV28	CASSPGLPKAKNIQYF	TGTGCCAGCAGTCCGGGACTCCCCAAGGCCAAAAACATTCAGTACTTC